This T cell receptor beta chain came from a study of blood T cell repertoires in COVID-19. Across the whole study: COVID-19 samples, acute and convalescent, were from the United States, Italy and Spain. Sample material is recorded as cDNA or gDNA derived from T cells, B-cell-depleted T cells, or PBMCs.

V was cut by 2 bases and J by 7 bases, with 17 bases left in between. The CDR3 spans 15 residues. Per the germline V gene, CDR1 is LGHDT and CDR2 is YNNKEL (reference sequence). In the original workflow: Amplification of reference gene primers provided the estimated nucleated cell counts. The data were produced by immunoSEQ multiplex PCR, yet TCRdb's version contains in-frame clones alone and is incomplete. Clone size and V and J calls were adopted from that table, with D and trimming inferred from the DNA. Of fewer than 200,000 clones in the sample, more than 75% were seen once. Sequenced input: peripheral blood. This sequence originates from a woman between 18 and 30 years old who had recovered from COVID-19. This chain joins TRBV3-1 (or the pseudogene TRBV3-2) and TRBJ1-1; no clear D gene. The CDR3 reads CASSQPVGKKNEAFF. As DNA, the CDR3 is TGTGCCAGCAGCCAACCCGTCGGGAAAAAAAATGAAGCTTTCTTT.